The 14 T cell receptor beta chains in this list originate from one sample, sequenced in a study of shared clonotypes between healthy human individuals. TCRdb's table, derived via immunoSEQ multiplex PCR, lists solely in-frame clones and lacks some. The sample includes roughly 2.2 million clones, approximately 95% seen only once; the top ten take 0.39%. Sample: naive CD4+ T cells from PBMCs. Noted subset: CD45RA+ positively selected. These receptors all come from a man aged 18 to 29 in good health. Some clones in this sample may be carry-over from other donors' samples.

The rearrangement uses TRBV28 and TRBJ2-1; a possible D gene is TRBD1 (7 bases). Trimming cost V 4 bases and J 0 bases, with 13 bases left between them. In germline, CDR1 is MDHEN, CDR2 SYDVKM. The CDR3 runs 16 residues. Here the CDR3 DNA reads TGTGCCAGCAGTTCAAAGGAGGGGGCCTCCTACAATGAGCAGTTCTTC. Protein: CASSSKEGASYNEQFF.

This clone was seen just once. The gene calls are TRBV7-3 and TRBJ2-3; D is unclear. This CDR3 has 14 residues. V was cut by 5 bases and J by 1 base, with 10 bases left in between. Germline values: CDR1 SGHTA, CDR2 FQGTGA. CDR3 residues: CASSQKDRTDTQYF. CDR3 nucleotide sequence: TGTGCCAGCAGCCAAAAGGACCGCACAGATACGCAGTATTTT.

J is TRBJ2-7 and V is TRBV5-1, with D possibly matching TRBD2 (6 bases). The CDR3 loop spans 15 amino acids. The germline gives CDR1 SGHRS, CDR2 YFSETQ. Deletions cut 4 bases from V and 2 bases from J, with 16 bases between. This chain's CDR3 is CASSPPGLHTYEQYF. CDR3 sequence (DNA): TGCGCCAGCAGCCCCCCGGGACTCCACACCTACGAGCAGTACTTC.

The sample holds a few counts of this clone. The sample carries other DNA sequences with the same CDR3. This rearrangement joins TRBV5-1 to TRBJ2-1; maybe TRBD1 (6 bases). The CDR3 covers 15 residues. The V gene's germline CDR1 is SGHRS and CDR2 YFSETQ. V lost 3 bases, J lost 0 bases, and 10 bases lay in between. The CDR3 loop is CASSWTESSYNEQFF. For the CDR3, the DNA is TGCGCCAGCAGCTGGACAGAGAGCTCCTACAATGAGCAGTTCTTC.

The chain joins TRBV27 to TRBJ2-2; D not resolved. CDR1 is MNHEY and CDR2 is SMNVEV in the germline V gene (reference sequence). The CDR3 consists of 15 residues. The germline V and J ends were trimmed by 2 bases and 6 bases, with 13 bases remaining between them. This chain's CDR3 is CASSLRAQWPGELFF. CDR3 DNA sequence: TGTGCCAGCAGTTTAAGGGCCCAATGGCCCGGGGAGCTGTTTTTT.

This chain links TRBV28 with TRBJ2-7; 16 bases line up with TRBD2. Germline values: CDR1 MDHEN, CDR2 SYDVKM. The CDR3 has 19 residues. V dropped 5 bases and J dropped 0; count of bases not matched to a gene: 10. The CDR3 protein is CASSVPGLAGGPLSYEQYF. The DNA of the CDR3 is TGTGCCAGCAGTGTACCGGGACTAGCGGGAGGGCCTCTCTCCTACGAGCAGTACTTC.

The CDR3, as DNA: TGTGCCAGCAGCCCCTACCCTGGACAGGGGGCGCACAATGAGCAGTTCTTC. Its protein is CASSPYPGQGAHNEQFF. V and J are TRBV7-3 and TRBJ2-1, with 11 nucleotides matching TRBD1. The V and J ends lost 5 bases and 5 bases, in that order; junction bases with no gene match: 11. The CDR3 length is 17 residues. Germline V gives CDR1 SGHTA, CDR2 FQGTGA.

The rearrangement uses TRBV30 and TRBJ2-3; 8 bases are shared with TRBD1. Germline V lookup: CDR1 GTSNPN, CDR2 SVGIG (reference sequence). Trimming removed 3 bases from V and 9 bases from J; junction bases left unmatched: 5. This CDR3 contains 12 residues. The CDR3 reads CAWSLGQGTQYF. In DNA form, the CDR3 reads TGTGCCTGGAGCCTTGGACAGGGCACGCAGTATTTT.

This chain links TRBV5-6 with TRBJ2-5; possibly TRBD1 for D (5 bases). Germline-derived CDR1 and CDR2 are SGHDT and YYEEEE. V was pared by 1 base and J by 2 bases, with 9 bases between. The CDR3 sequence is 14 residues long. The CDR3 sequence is CASSLMTVQETQYF. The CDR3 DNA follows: TGTGCCAGCAGCTTGATGACAGTACAAGAGACCCAGTACTTC. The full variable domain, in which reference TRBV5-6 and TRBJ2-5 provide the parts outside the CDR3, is DAGVTQSPTHLIKTRGQQVTLRCSPKSGHDTVSWYQQALGQGPQFIFQYYEEEERQRGNFPDRFSGHQFPNYSSELNVNALLLGDSALYLCASSLMTVQETQYFGPGTRLLVL.

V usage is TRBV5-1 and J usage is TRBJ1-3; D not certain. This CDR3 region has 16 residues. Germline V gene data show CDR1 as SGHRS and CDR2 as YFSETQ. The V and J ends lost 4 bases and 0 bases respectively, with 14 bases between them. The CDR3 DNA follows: TGCGCCAGCAGCATTACCCCTGAAGGCTCTGGAAACACCATATATTTT. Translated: CASSITPEGSGNTIYF.

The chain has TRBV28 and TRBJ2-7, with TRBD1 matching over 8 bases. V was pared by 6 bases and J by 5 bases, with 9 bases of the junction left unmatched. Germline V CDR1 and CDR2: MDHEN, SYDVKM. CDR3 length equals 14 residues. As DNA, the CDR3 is TGTGCCAGCAGAACAGGGGGTCCCGGGCACGAGCAGTACTTC. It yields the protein CASRTGGPGHEQYF.

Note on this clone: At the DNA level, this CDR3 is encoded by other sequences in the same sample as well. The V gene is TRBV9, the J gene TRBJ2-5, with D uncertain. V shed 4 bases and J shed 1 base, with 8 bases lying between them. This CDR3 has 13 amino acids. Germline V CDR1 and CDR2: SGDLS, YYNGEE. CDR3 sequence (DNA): TGTGCCAGCAGCTCCTCGGGCCAAGAGACCCAGTACTTC. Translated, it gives CASSSSGQETQYF. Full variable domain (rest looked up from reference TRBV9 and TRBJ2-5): DSGVTQTPKHLITATGQRVTLRCSPRSGDLSVYWYQQSLDQGLQFLIQYYNGEERAKGNILERFSAQQFPDLHSELNLSSLELGDSALYFCASSSSGQETQYFGPGTRLLVL.

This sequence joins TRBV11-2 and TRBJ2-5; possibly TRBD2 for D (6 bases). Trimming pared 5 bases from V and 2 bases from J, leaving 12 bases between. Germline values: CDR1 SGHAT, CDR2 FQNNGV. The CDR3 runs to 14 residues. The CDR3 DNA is TGTGCCAGCAGCAGTGCCGGGACTCAAGAGACCCAGTACTTC. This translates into CASSSAGTQETQYF. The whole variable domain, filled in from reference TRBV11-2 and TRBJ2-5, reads EAGVAQSPRYKIIEKRQSVAFWCNPISGHATLYWYQQILGQGPKLLIQFQNNGVVDDSQLPKDRFSAERLKGVDSTLKIQPAKLEDSAVYLCASSSAGTQETQYFGPGTRLLVL.

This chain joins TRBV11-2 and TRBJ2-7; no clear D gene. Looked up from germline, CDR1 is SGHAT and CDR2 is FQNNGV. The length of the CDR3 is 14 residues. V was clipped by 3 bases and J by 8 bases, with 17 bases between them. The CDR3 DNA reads TGTGCCAGCAGCTTTACTTCTGGCAAATACAAGCAGTACTTC. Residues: CASSFTSGKYKQYF.